This T cell receptor (beta chain) was sequenced for a study of cytomegalovirus exposure and HLA in healthy donors. Regarding this clone: The antigen remains unidentified.

Primers included in the PCR were 60 Vbeta and 13 Jbeta primers. Assay used: immunoSEQ multiplex PCR; TCRdb lists only in-frame clones, some missing. The data show 150,000 to 200,000 clones, 80% to 90% seen once. CDR3 size: 18 residues. V was cut by 1 base and J by 1 base, with 17 bases left in between. CDR1 is LNHNV, CDR2 YYDKDF, per germline (reference sequence). Overall study results and limits: Cytomegalovirus-associated status was assigned to some 180 TCR beta chains.

Sequenced material: PBMCs. The chain carries TRBV15 and TRBJ1-5; maybe TRBD1 (5 bases). This sequence originates from a woman under 30 in good health and CMV-seronegative. DNA of the CDR3: TGTGCCACCAGCAGAGGCGCCAGGAGGGGTTGGAGCAATCAGCCCCAGCATTTT. This translates into CATSRGARRGWSNQPQHF. The whole variable domain, filled in from reference TRBV15 and TRBJ1-5, reads DAMVIQNPRYQVTQFGKPVTLSCSQTLNHNVMYWYQQKSSQAPKLLFHYYDKDFNNEADTPDNFQSRRPNTSFCFLDIRSPGLGDTAMYLCATSRGARRGWSNQPQHFGDGTRLSIL.